This T cell receptor beta chain is drawn from a study of cytomegalovirus exposure and HLA in healthy donors. Study at large: Approximately 180 million T cells yielded 90 million to 130 million unique TCR beta sequences, as an earlier analysis found. Regarding the study as a whole: In a later analysis, parvovirus B19, influenza, CMV and Epstein-Barr virus appeared linked to several top co-occurrence clusters. TCR association rates varied by HLA locus in a later analysis, with DRB1 highest and HLA-C lowest. Diagnosis of cytomegalovirus status made by the classifier reportedly showed high specificity and sensitivity.

Use of 60 Vbeta and 13 Jbeta primers characterized the PCR. TCRdb keeps only in-frame clones here, not all; method: immunoSEQ multiplex PCR. The sample carries over 90,000 clones, roughly three quarters recorded once. Germline CDR1 reads SGHTA; CDR2 reads FQGNSA. V lost 5 bases and J 4 bases, leaving 9 bases between the germline ends. There are 12 residues in the CDR3. This clone has a handful of counts. Its antigen is not known. The chain links TRBV7-2 to TRBJ2-7; possible D gene TRBD1, 6 bases. The TCR originated in a man aged 45-60 years in good health and CMV-seropositive. The sample taken for sequencing was PBMCs. The CDR3 region is CASSGRGYEQYF. As DNA, the CDR3 is TGTGCCAGCAGCGGCAGGGGTTACGAGCAGTACTTC.